This T cell receptor beta chain emerged from a study of shared clonotypes between healthy human individuals. Looking at the study overall: Used for every donor were three CD4 naive, three CD4 memory, two CD8 naive and one CD8 memory plate.

Each of the donors was a healthy adult who was HIV-negative and had not had a recent acute infection or vaccination. Splitting the CD4+ cells yielded a CD45RA+ naive subset and a CD45RA-negative memory subset. J lost 5 bases, V lost 7 bases, and 9 bases had no gene match. The germline V gene encodes CDR1 ENHRY and CDR2 SYGVKD. The CDR3 covers 15 residues. Sequencing used immunoSEQ multiplex PCR; TCRdb keeps in-frame clones, though not all of them. Among around 2.5 million clones, 80% to 95% were seen once, and the ten largest hold more than 0.35%. This clonotype was obtained from a man younger than 35 in good health. Some clones in this sample may be carry-over from other donors' samples. This rearrangement joins TRBV10-3 to TRBJ1-5; 9 bases are shared with TRBD1. Sequences were obtained from naive CD4+ T cells from PBMCs. Subset here: CD45RA+ positively selected. In DNA, the CDR3 is TGTGCCATCACCACGGACAGGGGCACCCATCAGCCCCAGCATTTT. Translating it yields CAITTDRGTHQPQHF.